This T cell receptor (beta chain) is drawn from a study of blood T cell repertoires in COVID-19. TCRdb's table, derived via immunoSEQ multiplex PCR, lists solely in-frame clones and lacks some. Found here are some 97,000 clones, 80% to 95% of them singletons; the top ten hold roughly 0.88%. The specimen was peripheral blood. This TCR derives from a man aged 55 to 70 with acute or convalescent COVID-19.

The CDR3 loop reads CASSRDRSERGNTIYF. The CDR3, as DNA: TGCGCCAGCAGCAGGGACAGATCCGAGAGAGGAAACACCATATATTTT. This rearrangement joins TRBV5-1 to TRBJ1-3; 7 bases agree with TRBD1. The ends lost 4 bases at V and 4 bases at J; junction bases unmatched: 11. This CDR3 is built from 16 residues. Per germline, CDR1 SGHRS and CDR2 YFSETQ.